Following are 21 T cell receptor beta chains from one sample sequenced in a study of shared T cell receptors in the human thymus. TCRdb's copy holds only in-frame clones and misses some; the assay was immunoSEQ multiplex PCR. The sample records more than 550,000 clones, around 85% being singletons. The data also belong to a second study, concerning human thymus T cells.

The sequenced material came from thymocytes. The receptors were sampled from a girl less than two years old with a congenital heart defect.

There are a few counts of this clone. The chain uses TRBV7-9 and TRBJ1-1; D is possibly TRBD1 (5 bases). Trimming cost V 3 bases and J 7 bases, with 15 bases left between them. The CDR3 is 14 residues long. CDR1 is SEHNR, CDR2 FQNEAQ, per germline (reference sequence). CDR3 sequence: CASSFPTDRSEAFF. CDR3 sequence (DNA): TGTGCCAGCAGCTTTCCGACAGATAGAAGTGAAGCTTTCTTT.

The J gene is TRBJ1-2, the V gene TRBV5-1; possibly TRBD1 for D (5 bases). V was cut by 3 bases and J by 7 bases, with 19 bases left in between. CDR1 and CDR2 from the germline V gene are SGHRS and YFSETQ. The CDR3 has 15 residues. As DNA, the CDR3 is TGCGCCAGCAGCTGGGACTATTATTGCCCCGGTGGCTACACCTTC. Its translation is CASSWDYYCPGGYTF.

V gene TRBV7-9 combines with J gene TRBJ2-1; possibly TRBD1 for D (7 bases). Trimming removed 3 bases at V and 8 bases at J, with 17 bases between. Germline CDR1 and CDR2: SEHNR and FQNEAQ (reference sequence). This CDR3 region has 15 residues. CDR3 DNA sequence: TGTGCCAGCAGCTTCAGGGGGGCCCTTTTGGATGAGCAGTTCTTC. As protein: CASSFRGALLDEQFF.

The chain has TRBV5-6 and TRBJ1-2, with 7 nucleotides matching TRBD1. CDR1 and CDR2 (germline): SGHDT, YYEEEE. The CDR3 is made up of 16 amino acids. The V gene end was trimmed by 3 bases and the J gene end by 4 bases; junction bases not matched to a gene: 12. The chain's CDR3 is CASSYRDSESLYGYTF. The DNA for the CDR3 is TGTGCCAGCAGCTATCGGGACAGCGAATCTCTCTATGGCTACACCTTC.

V and J are TRBV5-1 and TRBJ1-1; possibly TRBD1 for D (5 bases). Germline CDR1 and CDR2: SGHRS and YFSETQ. The CDR3 is made up of 14 amino acids. Trimming removed 4 bases at V and 5 bases at J, with 15 bases between. CDR3 protein: CASSPGTGQTEAFF. CDR3 sequence (DNA): TGCGCCAGCAGCCCCGGGACTGGTCAAACTGAAGCTTTCTTT. The full variable domain, its missing parts supplied by reference TRBV5-1 and TRBJ1-1, is KAGVTQTPRYLIKTRGQQVTLSCSPISGHRSVSWYQQTPGQGLQFLFEYFSETQRNKGNFPGRFSGRQFSNSRSEMNVSTLELGDSALYLCASSPGTGQTEAFFGQGTRLTVV.

The genes are TRBV1 and TRBJ2-7; the D call in the table, TRBD2, was not verified against the DNA. TRBV1 is tagged as a pseudogene. This CDR3 spans 15 amino acids. The CDR3 sequence: CTSSQSGGPKYEQYF. The CDR3 DNA follows: TGCACCAGCAGCCAATCGGGGGGGCCTAAATACGAGCAGTACTTC.

CDR3 sequence reads: CASSLAEGTLNTEAFF. The CDR3 DNA reads TGTGCCAGCAGCTTAGCGGAGGGAACTCTGAACACTGAAGCTTTCTTT. The J gene is TRBJ1-1, the V gene TRBV11-1; D ambiguous. This CDR3 is built from 16 residues. The V and J ends lost 0 bases and 0 bases respectively, with 11 bases between them. The germline V gene has CDR1 SGHAT and CDR2 FQDESV (reference sequence).

V gene TRBV15 combines with J gene TRBJ2-3; D is unclear. The germline V and J ends were trimmed by 0 bases and 0 bases, with 16 bases remaining between them. The CDR3 has 18 residues. The V gene's germline CDR1 is LNHNV and CDR2 YYDKDF (reference sequence). CDR3 sequence: CATSRDKIETQSTDTQYF. For the CDR3, the DNA is TGTGCCACCAGCAGAGATAAGATCGAGACACAGAGCACAGATACGCAGTATTTT. The variable domain in full, with the rest retrieved from reference TRBV15 and TRBJ2-3, is DAMVIQNPRYQVTQFGKPVTLSCSQTLNHNVMYWYQQKSSQAPKLLFHYYDKDFNNEADTPDNFQSRRPNTSFCFLDIRSPGLGDTAMYLCATSRDKIETQSTDTQYFGPGTRLTVL.

J is TRBJ2-1 and V is TRBV10-3; 8 bases match TRBD2. The CDR3 has 17 residues. The germline V gene encodes CDR1 ENHRY and CDR2 SYGVKD. The V segment lost 5 bases and the J segment 4 bases; nucleotides outside the gene matches: 13. The CDR3: CAISPDSGLGKYNEQFF. The CDR3 DNA reads as TGTGCCATCAGTCCAGACTCGGGACTAGGCAAATACAATGAGCAGTTCTTC.

The rearrangement links TRBV19 to TRBJ1-6; 7 nucleotides line up with TRBD1. V lost 6 bases, J lost 3 bases, and 2 bases stayed unmatched. The germline gives CDR1 LNHDA, CDR2 SQIVND (reference sequence). This CDR3 comprises 14 residues. In DNA, the CDR3 is TGTGCCAGTAGCAACAGGGGCTATAATTCACCCCTCCACTTT. Its protein is CASSNRGYNSPLHF.

V and J are TRBV14 and TRBJ1-3; D call uncertain. CDR1 and CDR2 from the germline V gene are SGHDN and FVKESK. V was cut by 3 bases and J by 6 bases, with 6 bases left in between. The CDR3 totals 12 residues. CDR3 sequence (DNA): TGTGCCAGCAGCCATAAAAAAAACACCATATATTTT. This translates into CASSHKKNTIYF.

The rearrangement links TRBV13 to TRBJ2-7, with 7 bases aligning to TRBD2. Germline V CDR1 and CDR2: PRHDT, FYEKMQ (reference sequence). This CDR3 comprises 14 residues. Germline trimming cut 1 base from V and 2 bases from J; bases unmatched to any gene: 2. CDR3 loop: CASSLAGRAYEQYF. The CDR3, as DNA: TGTGCCAGCAGCTTAGCGGGGAGGGCCTACGAGCAGTACTTC.

This chain joins TRBV5-1 and TRBJ1-3; tentative D call: TRBD1 (5 bases). V shed 2 bases and J shed 8 bases, with 14 bases lying between them. Germline V lookup: CDR1 SGHRS, CDR2 YFSETQ. This CDR3 contains 14 residues. CDR3 in amino acids: CASSFGGEGDTIYF. In nucleotides, the CDR3 is TGCGCCAGCAGCTTCGGGGGTGAGGGTGACACCATATATTTT.

This rearrangement joins TRBV9 to TRBJ1-2; 9 positions match TRBD1. V was pared by 3 bases and J by 3 bases, with 18 bases of the junction left unmatched. Looked up from germline, CDR1 is SGDLS and CDR2 is YYNGEE. The CDR3 sequence is 19 residues long. CDR3 region: CASSGSMDRGKGLDYGYTF. The CDR3 DNA is TGTGCCAGCAGCGGGTCAATGGACAGGGGAAAGGGATTAGACTATGGCTACACCTTC.

The V and J genes are TRBV7-2 and TRBJ2-3; 13 bases fit TRBD2. V dropped 3 bases and J dropped 5; count of bases not matched to a gene: 5. The V gene's germline CDR1 is SGHTA and CDR2 FQGNSA. The CDR3 has 16 amino acids. CDR3 sequence: CASSFGTSGVQDTQYF. In DNA, the CDR3 is TGTGCCAGCAGCTTCGGGACTAGCGGGGTTCAAGATACGCAGTATTTT.

This chain uses TRBV11-3 with TRBJ1-2; 9 bases match TRBD1. J was trimmed by 8 bases and V by 4 bases; bases with no gene match: 14. CDR3 length: 16 residues. Germline V gene lookup returns CDR1 SGHNT and CDR2 YENEEA. The chain's CDR3 is CASSSRDRVTWRGYTF. The DNA for the CDR3 is TGTGCCAGCAGCTCACGGGACAGGGTAACGTGGCGAGGCTACACCTTC.

The chain couples TRBV19 to TRBJ2-6; D not certain. The CDR3 totals 15 residues. Germline V gene sequence: CDR1 LNHDA, CDR2 SQIVND (reference sequence). V lost 3 bases, J lost 0 bases, and 6 bases lay in between. Here the CDR3 DNA reads TGTGCCAGTAGTATCAGAATCTCTGGGGCCAACGTCCTGACTTTC. Translating it yields CASSIRISGANVLTF.

This clone was picked up a small number of times. The CDR3 reads CASMSAGPGVGREKLFF. The CDR3 DNA is TGTGCCAGTATGAGTGCGGGGCCGGGGGTTGGACGTGAAAAACTGTTTTTT. The chain links TRBV28 to TRBJ1-4, with D possibly being TRBD1 (5 bases). V lost 9 bases and J 7 bases, leaving 27 bases between the germline ends. The CDR3 length is 17 residues. CDR1 is MDHEN and CDR2 is SYDVKM in the germline V gene. The entire variable domain, with the rest obtained from reference TRBV28 and TRBJ1-4, is as follows: DVKVTQSSRYLVKRTGEKVFLECVQDMDHENMFWYRQDPGLGLRLIYFSYDVKMKEKGDIPEGYSVSREKKERFSLILESASTNQTSMYLCASMSAGPGVGREKLFFGSGTQLSVL.

This clone was found once. The chain employs TRBV4-3 and TRBJ1-2; D is ambiguous. Trimming shortened V by 7 bases and J by 8 bases, and 20 bases separated the two germline ends. The CDR3 spans 14 residues. CDR1 and CDR2 from the germline V gene are LGHNA and YSLEER. The CDR3 coding sequence is TGCGCCAGCACCCGGGAGTACCATGACTTCGGCTACACCTTC. Translation gives CASTREYHDFGYTF.

V is TRBV11-2 and J is TRBJ2-2; no clear D. With 4 bases removed from V and 7 bases from J, the gap between germline ends came to 10 bases. CDR3 length equals 13 residues. Germline assignment: CDR1 SGHAT and CDR2 FQNNGV. CDR3 nucleotides: TGTGCCAGCAGCTCCCCGTTCCGCGGGGAGCTGTTTTTT. Protein: CASSSPFRGELFF.

The chain links TRBV5-1 to TRBJ2-7; 8 bases align to TRBD2. The CDR3 has 14 amino acids. The V gene's germline CDR1 is SGHRS and CDR2 YFSETQ. V trimming: 0 bases; J trimming: 5 bases; junction bases outside the gene matches: 4. CDR3: CASSLAGGGDEQYF. In DNA, the CDR3 is TGCGCCAGCAGCTTGGCGGGAGGGGGGGACGAGCAGTACTTC.